Only a few counts were recorded for the clone carrying this T cell receptor (beta chain). Its antigen is not known. Libraries for TCRalpha and TCRbeta carried sample barcodes and unique molecular identifiers via 5'RACE. TCRdb fed the 5' RACE reads into MiXCR, producing one record per CDR3 protein. Of about 110,000 distinct CDR3 sequences listed, about 24% are singletons. This sample was taken from a study of T-cell memory formation after mild COVID-19. As for the study in general: TCR clusters mostly belonged to single donors. Broader study findings: Specificity for SARS-CoV-2 was not confirmed among the second-wave clones peaking on day 37. Clones shrinking from day 15 to 85 showed even CD4/CD8 mixes; later expanders tilted CD4+.

Source material: PBMCs or a T cell subset sorted from them (not recorded which). The receptor's source is a young man who had mild COVID-19 (a few samples of this study predate the infection). Cell type and time point are not known.

The CDR3 nucleotides are TGTGCCAGCAGTTCCGGGGCAGGTGGCTACACCTTC. Its protein is CASSSGAGGYTF. V gene TRBV5-6 combines with J gene TRBJ1-2, with D perhaps matching TRBD1 (5 bases). Trimming cost V 5 bases and J 7 bases, with 12 bases left between them. CDR1 SGHDT and CDR2 YYEEEE come from the germline V gene. CDR3 length equals 12 residues.